This T cell receptor (beta chain) was observed in a study of beta chain features in type 1 diabetes. Overall study results and limits: Here, the possible influence of HLA type (on TCRB rearrangement) remained unresolved.

On average, the one heparinised blood draw given by each donor was around 120 mL. This clone was seen more than once but under ten times. The antigen is undetermined. Germline CDR1 MNHNY, CDR2 SVGAGI (reference sequence). The CDR3 is 14 residues long. V was pared by 5 bases and J by 6 bases, with 9 bases of the junction left unmatched. cDNA synthesis used the whole RNA isolate, giving expressed TCRB sequences. Sequenced naive, central memory and regulatory T cell samples produced an average of approximately 3.8 million reads. TCRdb's copy holds only in-frame clones and misses some; the assay was immunoSEQ multiplex PCR. The table lists over 300,000 clones, approximately 8.2% of them singletons, with roughly 0.44% in the top ten.

This chain connects TRBV6-6 to TRBJ1-2; 7 nucleotides align to TRBD1. The sample comprised central memory CD4+ T cells from blood. The TCR originated in a woman between 18 and 29 years old in good health. For the CDR3, the DNA is TGTGCCAGCAGTAAGACAGGGAGGTATGATGGCTACACCTTC. The encoded protein is CASSKTGRYDGYTF.